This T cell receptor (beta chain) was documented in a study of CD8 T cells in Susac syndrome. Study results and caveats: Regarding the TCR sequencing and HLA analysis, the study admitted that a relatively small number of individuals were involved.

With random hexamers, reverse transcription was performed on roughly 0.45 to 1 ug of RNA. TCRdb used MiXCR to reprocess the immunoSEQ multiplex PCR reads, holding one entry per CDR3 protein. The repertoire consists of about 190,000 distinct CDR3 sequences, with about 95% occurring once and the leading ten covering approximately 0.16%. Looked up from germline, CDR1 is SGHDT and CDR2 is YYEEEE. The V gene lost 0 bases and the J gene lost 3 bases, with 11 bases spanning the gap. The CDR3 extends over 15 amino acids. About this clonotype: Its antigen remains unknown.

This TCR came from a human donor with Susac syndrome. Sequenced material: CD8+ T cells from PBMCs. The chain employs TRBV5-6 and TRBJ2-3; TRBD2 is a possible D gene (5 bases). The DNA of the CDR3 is TGTGCCAGCAGCTTGGTAGGTGGAGGAACAGATACGCAGTATTTT. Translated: CASSLVGGGTDTQYF. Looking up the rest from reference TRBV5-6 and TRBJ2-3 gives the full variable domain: DAGVTQSPTHLIKTRGQQVTLRCSPKSGHDTVSWYQQALGQGPQFIFQYYEEEERQRGNFPDRFSGHQFPNYSSELNVNALLLGDSALYLCASSLVGGGTDTQYFGPGTRLTVL.